This T cell receptor (beta chain) emerged from a study of immune heterogeneity within non-small cell lung tumors. Study-wide background: It was found that the tumors were a handful of squamous cell carcinomas, 10 non-squamous carcinomas and 1 not otherwise specified.

Study-wide points: Different tumor locations in one patient shared dominant CDR3 beta clonotypes yet harbored unique high-frequency clones.

Amplification of the TCR beta CDR3 was achieved through multiplex PCR with 32 V and 13 J primers. TCRdb called the multiplex PCR reads again in MiXCR, with one record for every CDR3 protein. The profile shows about 5,600 distinct CDR3 sequences, less than 20% of them singletons. Template material comprised bulk tumor genomic DNA at about 610 ng per sample. Every primary tumor yielded several biopsies, spaced far apart, that were taken during surgery. Curative surgery was performed on patients who had untreated, newly diagnosed non-small cell lung cancer. Surgery with curative intent was being performed on the donors, who were newly diagnosed non-small cell lung cancer patients. V dropped 10 bases and J dropped 5 bases, with 15 bases sitting between them. CDR1 and CDR2 (germline): MNHEY, SVGEGT. The CDR3 sequence is 12 residues long. Judged by abundance, this clonotype is medium-sized. Its antigen remains unidentified.

The gene calls are TRBV6-2 or TRBV6-3 and TRBJ2-7; unclear D gene. The sequenced sample was lung tumor tissue. This sequence was found in a man aged 35-49 years with non-small cell lung cancer. The CDR3 protein is CATERVVDEQYF. Here the CDR3 DNA reads TGTGCCACCGAAAGGGTGGTTGACGAGCAGTACTTC.